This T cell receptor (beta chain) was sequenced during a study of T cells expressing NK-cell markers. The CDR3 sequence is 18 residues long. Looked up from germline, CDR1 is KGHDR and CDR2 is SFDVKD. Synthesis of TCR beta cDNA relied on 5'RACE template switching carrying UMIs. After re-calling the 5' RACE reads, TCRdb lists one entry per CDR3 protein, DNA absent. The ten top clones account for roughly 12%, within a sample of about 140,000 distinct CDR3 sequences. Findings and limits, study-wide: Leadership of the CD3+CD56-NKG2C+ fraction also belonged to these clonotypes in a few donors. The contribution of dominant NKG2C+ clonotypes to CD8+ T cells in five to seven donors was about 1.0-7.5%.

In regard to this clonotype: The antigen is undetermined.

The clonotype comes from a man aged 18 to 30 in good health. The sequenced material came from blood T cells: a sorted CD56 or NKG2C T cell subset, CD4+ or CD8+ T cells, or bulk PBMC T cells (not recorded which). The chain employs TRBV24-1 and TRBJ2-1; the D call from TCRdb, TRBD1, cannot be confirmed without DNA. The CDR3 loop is CATSEEARDSTGDNEQFF.